Shown below are 25 T cell receptor beta chains from a single sample sequenced in a study of T cells after somatic rescue of genetic block. Sequencing was performed with immunoSEQ multiplex PCR; in TCRdb, only in-frame clones are kept and a portion is missing. The table shows 50,000 to 60,000 clones, with about 96% occurring only once. The sample consisted of peripheral blood mononuclear cells (PBMCs). These receptors were obtained from a child in the first two years of life.

The rearrangement links TRBV5-4 to TRBJ1-2; D uncertain. Germline CDR1 SGHNT, CDR2 YYREEE (reference sequence). The CDR3 contains 12 residues. The V end was cut by 4 bases, the J end by 4 bases, with 8 bases between. The CDR3 protein is CASSRVSYGYTF. The CDR3 DNA reads TGTGCCAGCAGCAGGGTGAGCTATGGCTACACCTTC.

The rearrangement links TRBV29-1 to TRBJ1-1; 9 bases map to TRBD1. CDR1 SQVTM and CDR2 ANQGSEA come from the germline V gene. Trimming removed 6 bases from V and 11 bases from J; junction bases left unmatched: 7. CDR3 length: 11 amino acids. CDR3 bases: TGCAGCGTCCGGACAGGGGAGGACGCTTTCTTT. It codes for CSVRTGEDAFF.

V usage is TRBV28 and J usage is TRBJ2-7; D is possibly TRBD2 (6 bases). There are 13 residues in the CDR3. V lost 6 bases, J lost 4 bases, and 13 bases lay in between. CDR1 MDHEN and CDR2 SYDVKM come from the germline V gene. CDR3 DNA: TGTGCCAGCAGATCCGGGGGATATTACGAGCAGTACTTC. Protein: CASRSGGYYEQYF.

This clone was seen a few times. DNA for the CDR3: TGCGCCAGCAGCCAAGACAGGGGGCCCTACGAGCAGTACTTC. Residues: CASSQDRGPYEQYF. The rearrangement joins TRBV4-1 to TRBJ2-7; 8 positions match TRBD1. The ends lost 0 bases at V and 2 bases at J; junction bases unmatched: 0. Germline lookup yields CDR1 MGHRA and CDR2 YSYEKL. CDR3 length equals 14 residues.

The chain is built from TRBV19 and TRBJ2-7; D not certain. CDR1 is LNHDA and CDR2 is SQIVND in the germline V gene (reference sequence). The length of the CDR3 is 13 residues. Between the trimmed V and J ends, which lost 4 bases and 0 bases, there was a span of 7 bases. The CDR3: CASSNRVSYEQYF. The CDR3 DNA reads as TGTGCCAGTAGTAACCGGGTCTCCTACGAGCAGTACTTC.

The chain links TRBV18 to TRBJ1-2; D may be TRBD1 (6 bases). V lost 0 bases and J 8 bases, leaving 16 bases between the germline ends. Germline CDR1 and CDR2: KGHSH and LQKENI. The CDR3 has 15 amino acids. The CDR3 nucleotides read TGTGCCAGCTCACCACCTTCCGACAGGCTATGGGGCTACACCTTC. This gives the protein CASSPPSDRLWGYTF. Full variable domain (rest looked up from reference TRBV18 and TRBJ1-2): NAGVMQNPRHLVRRRGQEARLRCSPMKGHSHVYWYRQLPEEGLKFMVYLQKENIIDESGMPKERFSAEFPKEGPSILRIQQVVRGDSAAYFCASSPPSDRLWGYTFGSGTRLTVV.

The gene calls are TRBV4-1 and TRBJ2-1, with 10 bases fitting TRBD1. J gave up 7 bases and V 1 base, and 16 bases lay outside the gene matches. The CDR3 is 19 residues long. Germline assignment: CDR1 MGHRA and CDR2 YSYEKL. Written as DNA, the CDR3 is TGCGCCAGCAGCCAAGGGGGACAGGGGAGGGTAAGCGGGACTAATGAGCAGTTCTTC. Amino acids: CASSQGGQGRVSGTNEQFF.

CDR3 DNA sequence: TGCGCCAGCAGCTTGTCCCAAGAGACCCAGTACTTC. It encodes CASSLSQETQYF. This chain connects TRBV5-1 to TRBJ2-5; D gene unclear. Germline lookup yields CDR1 SGHRS and CDR2 YFSETQ. The CDR3 is made up of 12 amino acids. Between the trimmed V and J ends, which lost 1 base and 1 base, there was a span of 2 bases.

This chain uses TRBV4-2 with TRBJ1-2, with D perhaps matching TRBD1 (5 bases). Germline V gene data show CDR1 as LGHNA and CDR2 as YNFKEQ. CDR3 length: 12 amino acids. Deletions cut 0 bases from V and 8 bases from J, with 7 bases between. The CDR3 is CASSQDREGYTF. CDR3 bases: TGTGCCAGCAGCCAAGACAGGGAAGGCTACACCTTC.

The chain has TRBV5-4 and TRBJ2-7; 7 nucleotides line up with TRBD2. The CDR3 has 14 residues. Trimming cost V 2 bases and J 3 bases; bases outside gene matches: 5. Per the germline V gene, CDR1 is SGHNT and CDR2 is YYREEE (reference sequence). The CDR3 coding sequence is TGTGCCAGCAGCTTCTCGGGGACTATCTACGAGCAGTACTTC. It encodes CASSFSGTIYEQYF. Full variable domain (missing parts from reference TRBV5-4 and TRBJ2-7): ETGVTQSPTHLIKTRGQQVTLRCSSQSGHNTVSWYQQALGQGPQFIFQYYREEENGRGNFPPRFSGLQFPNYSSELNVNALELDDSALYLCASSFSGTIYEQYFGPGTRLTVT.

This rearrangement joins TRBV6-1 to TRBJ2-7; 10 nucleotides agree with TRBD1. Trimming removed 2 bases from V and 4 bases from J; junction bases left unmatched: 8. The V gene's germline CDR1 is MNHNS and CDR2 SASEGT. This CDR3 has 16 amino acids. In nucleotides, the CDR3 is TGTGCCAGCAGTGAACTATCGCCGGGACAGGGGTACGAGCAGTACTTC. Encoded protein: CASSELSPGQGYEQYF.

The chain links TRBV12-5 to TRBJ1-2; the D is unclear. Trimming stripped 0 bases from V and 0 bases from J, with 14 bases between. CDR1 and CDR2 from the germline V gene are LGHNT and FRNRAP. The CDR3 is 17 amino acids. CDR3 bases: TGTGCTAGTGGTTTGGTATTGGAAACGGCAACTAACTATGGCTACACCTTC. It codes for CASGLVLETATNYGYTF.

V is TRBV10-3 and J is TRBJ1-1, with D unresolved. The CDR3 spans 12 residues. The V end lost 2 bases, the J end lost 0 bases, and 1 base lay between the germline ends. CDR1 is ENHRY, CDR2 SYGVKD, per germline. The CDR3 sequence is CAISEVNTEAFF. The CDR3 nucleotides are TGTGCCATCAGTGAGGTGAACACTGAAGCTTTCTTT.

V gene TRBV28 combines with J gene TRBJ2-3, with D possibly matching TRBD2 (6 bases). Germline V CDR1 and CDR2: MDHEN, SYDVKM. The CDR3 consists of 15 residues. V dropped 5 bases and J dropped 1 base, with 13 bases sitting between them. The DNA for the CDR3 is TGTGCCAGCAGTGGTGGAGGAGGGGGCACAGATACGCAGTATTTT. Translated, it gives CASSGGGGGTDTQYF. Combining the CDR3 with reference TRBV28 and TRBJ2-3 gives the whole variable domain DVKVTQSSRYLVKRTGEKVFLECVQDMDHENMFWYRQDPGLGLRLIYFSYDVKMKEKGDIPEGYSVSREKKERFSLILESASTNQTSMYLCASSGGGGGTDTQYFGPGTRLTVL.

The chain carries TRBV4-1 and TRBJ1-2; 7 positions match TRBD1. The CDR3 sequence is 13 residues long. Trimming at V came to 5 bases and at J to 0 bases, leaving 0 bases not matched to a gene. The germline gives CDR1 MGHRA, CDR2 YSYEKL. The CDR3: CASSDRANYGYTF. The DNA of the CDR3 is TGCGCCAGCAGCGACAGGGCTAACTATGGCTACACCTTC.

The chain carries TRBV6-6 and TRBJ2-5, with TRBD1 identical over 10 bases. Germline V CDR1 and CDR2: MNHNY, SVGAGI (reference sequence). The V and J ends lost 5 bases and 5 bases, in that order; junction bases with no gene match: 5. CDR3 size: 14 residues. The CDR3 reads CASSPTGGYETQYF. In DNA form, the CDR3 reads TGTGCCAGCAGTCCGACAGGGGGCTATGAGACCCAGTACTTC.

This chain's CDR3 is CASSLTFNTEAFF. For the CDR3, the DNA is TGTGCCAGCAGTTTAACTTTTAACACTGAAGCTTTCTTT. The chain links TRBV27 to TRBJ1-1, with D unresolved. This CDR3 region has 13 residues. Deletions cut 2 bases from V and 2 bases from J, with 6 bases between. The germline V gene encodes CDR1 MNHEY and CDR2 SMNVEV (reference sequence).

CDR3 DNA: TGCGCCAGCAGCCAAGATCAGCGGGACTACTACGAGCAGTACTTC. Its translation is CASSQDQRDYYEQYF. This chain links TRBV4-3 with TRBJ2-7, with 7 positions matching TRBD2. Trimming at V came to 0 bases and at J to 3 bases, leaving 5 bases not matched to a gene. Germline V gives CDR1 LGHNA, CDR2 YSLEER. The CDR3 length is 15 residues.

This chain links TRBV9 with TRBJ2-2; D is unclear. CDR1 and CDR2 (germline): SGDLS, YYNGEE. The V end lost 2 bases, the J end lost 7 bases, and 6 bases lay between the germline ends. The CDR3 contains 12 residues. CDR3 protein: CASSVLGGELFF. Here the CDR3 DNA reads TGTGCCAGCAGCGTCCTGGGCGGGGAGCTGTTTTTT.

The V call is TRBV11-2, the J call TRBJ1-2, with a weak D call TRBD1 (5 bases). The CDR3 length is 13 residues. Germline V gives CDR1 SGHAT, CDR2 FQNNGV. V was trimmed by 5 bases and J by 8 bases, leaving 15 bases between them. In DNA form, the CDR3 reads TGTGCCAGCAGCCGGCCCGGGGCTGGAGGCTACACCTTC. The encoded protein is CASSRPGAGGYTF.

The chain uses TRBV19 and TRBJ2-7; D remains unclear. The CDR3 has 13 amino acids. Germline CDR1 and CDR2: LNHDA and SQIVND (reference sequence). V gave up 2 bases and J gave up 4 bases, with 9 bases separating them. Here the CDR3 DNA reads TGTGCCAGTAGTATAACGGAAGAATACGAGCAGTACTTC. Translation gives CASSITEEYEQYF. The full variable domain, in which reference TRBV19 and TRBJ2-7 provide the parts outside the CDR3, is DGGITQSPKYLFRKEGQNVTLSCEQNLNHDAMYWYRQDPGQGLRLIYYSQIVNDFQKGDIAEGYSVSREKKESFPLTVTSAQKNPTAFYLCASSITEEYEQYFGPGTRLTVT.

V usage is TRBV5-4 and J usage is TRBJ2-7, with 10 bases that match TRBD2. The CDR3 totals 13 residues. The V gene end was trimmed by 4 bases and the J gene end by 3 bases; junction bases not matched to a gene: 1. Germline V CDR1 and CDR2: SGHNT, YYREEE (reference sequence). The CDR3 reads CASSRTSGYEQYF. CDR3 DNA: TGTGCCAGCAGCAGGACTAGCGGCTACGAGCAGTACTTC.

The chain uses TRBV20-1 and TRBJ1-1; no firm D call. Germline lookup yields CDR1 DFQATT and CDR2 SNEGSKA (reference sequence). This CDR3 contains 11 residues. The V gene lost 6 bases and the J gene lost 7 bases, with 12 bases spanning the gap. CDR3 coding DNA: TGCAGTGCGCCTGGCAGGCTTGAAGCTTTCTTT. Amino acid sequence: CSAPGRLEAFF.

CDR3 sequence reads: CASSLRGGGSNQPQHF. The DNA of the CDR3 is TGTGCCAGCAGTTTGAGAGGGGGCGGGAGCAATCAGCCCCAGCATTTT. The chain uses TRBV28 and TRBJ1-5, with TRBD1 matching 7 bases. The CDR3 covers 16 residues. CDR1 and CDR2 from the germline V gene are MDHEN and SYDVKM. The junction had 6 bases not matched to a gene; V was cut back by 3 bases and J by 1 base.

The gene calls are TRBV5-1 and TRBJ2-7, with 12 bases lining up with TRBD1. Germline trimming cut 0 bases from V and 6 bases from J; bases unmatched to any gene: 4. CDR1 is SGHRS, CDR2 YFSETQ, per germline. The CDR3 loop spans 15 amino acids. The chain's CDR3 is CASSLVGTGGSEQYF. CDR3 in DNA: TGCGCCAGCAGCTTGGTCGGGACAGGGGGCAGCGAGCAGTACTTC.